The clone carrying this T cell receptor (beta chain) was detected ten times or more. Its antigen is still unknown. The sample belongs to a study of blood T cells in healthy people across ages. Findings and limits, study-wide: PBMCs that were unsorted prevented a conclusive naive versus antigen-experienced comparison. Estimates of total diversity, which came from one million sequenced T cells, were considered to be underestimates. There were more naive CD4+ cells and higher diversity in long-lived donors than in aged donors. Measured against age, TCR beta diversity per million T cells decreased in a roughly linear manner.

Combining a sample-barcoded 5' primer with a J-beta primer mix, a second PCR ran for 7 to 11 cycles. From the 5' RACE reads, TCRdb called clonotypes with MiXCR, one entry per CDR3 protein. The sample gives 2 million or so distinct CDR3 sequences, about 50% of which show up once; around 2.1% is in the top ten. V lost 7 bases and J lost 2, with 6 bases in between. The CDR3 is 12 amino acids. Germline-derived CDR1 and CDR2 are SQVTM and ANQGSEA. Sequencing was performed on blood. The source of this sequence is a woman in her 40s in good health. The rearrangement uses TRBV29-1 and TRBJ2-6; no clear D gene. This CDR3 reads CSGATGANVLTF. CDR3 DNA: TGCAGCGGTGCGACTGGGGCCAACGTCCTGACTTTC.